Below, 9 T cell receptor beta chains from the same sample are listed, as sequenced in a study of response to subunit inactivated influenza vaccine. TCRdb reanalysed the RT-PCR reads using MiXCR and keeps one entry per CDR3 protein. The table shows more than 600,000 distinct CDR3 sequences, with under 20% occurring only once. The source was PBMCs from blood, collected 4 to 6 days after vaccination. These TCRs come from a man aged 50-59 years who received an inactivated influenza vaccine.

The J gene is TRBJ1-4, the V gene TRBV20-1; the D gene is possibly TRBD1 (6 bases). With 3 bases removed from V and 0 bases from J, the gap between germline ends came to 11 bases. The CDR3 length is 15 residues. Germline-derived CDR1 and CDR2 are DFQATT and SNEGSKA (reference sequence). The CDR3, as DNA: TGCAGTGCTAGGGGGACACAAGCAACTAATGAAAAACTGTTTTTT. It is translated as CSARGTQATNEKLFF.

The rearrangement uses TRBV7-2 and TRBJ2-3; D not resolved. V gave up 0 bases and J gave up 8 bases, with 12 bases separating them. This CDR3 is 14 amino acids long. Germline values: CDR1 SGHTA, CDR2 FQGNSA. CDR3 sequence: CASSLAGSGPTQYF. CDR3 DNA: TGTGCCAGCAGCTTAGCGGGTTCCGGCCCTACGCAGTATTTT.

This clonotype was seen only a few times. The chain has TRBV10-3 and TRBJ2-7; D may be TRBD2 (5 bases). The CDR3 contains 13 residues. Trimming cost V 7 bases and J 4 bases, with 14 bases left between them. CDR1 ENHRY and CDR2 SYGVKD come from the germline V gene. This CDR3 reads CAITQDWEYEQYF. As DNA, the CDR3 is TGTGCCATCACCCAGGACTGGGAGTACGAGCAGTACTTC.

This sequence joins TRBV7-2 and TRBJ2-7, with D perhaps being TRBD1 or TRBD2 (6 bases each). The germline gives CDR1 SGHTA, CDR2 FQGNSA. This CDR3 region has 14 residues. V gave up 5 bases and J gave up 4 bases, with 15 bases separating them. The CDR3 region has the DNA TGTGCCAGCAGCAACAGGGTGGGGGGATACGAGCAGTACTTC. This gives the protein CASSNRVGGYEQYF.

This rearrangement joins TRBV5-5 to TRBJ1-1; D may be TRBD1 (6 bases). Looked up from germline, CDR1 is SGHKS and CDR2 is YYEKEE (reference sequence). The CDR3 totals 15 residues. V was cut by 0 bases and J by 3 bases, with 12 bases left in between. The CDR3 nucleotides read TGTGCCAGCAGCTTGGAGGACAGAACGTACACTGAAGCTTTCTTT. Amino acid sequence: CASSLEDRTYTEAFF.

This clonotype was counted a few times. V and J are TRBV4-3 and TRBJ1-1, with 8 bases lining up with TRBD1. This CDR3 contains 14 residues. V lost 5 bases to trimming and J lost 4 bases; unmatched junction nucleotides: 6. Germline loops: CDR1 LGHNA, CDR2 YSLEER. CDR3 amino acids: CASSDRGGRTEAFF. The CDR3 bases are TGCGCCAGCAGCGACAGGGGAGGACGCACTGAAGCTTTCTTT.

This chain uses TRBV6-1 with TRBJ2-2; D perhaps matches TRBD2 (6 bases). V gave up 8 bases and J gave up 1 base, with 20 bases separating them. Looked up from germline, CDR1 is MNHNS and CDR2 is SASEGT. The CDR3 has 17 amino acids. CDR3 sequence reads: CASCPAAGLMNTGELFF. The CDR3 nucleotides read TGTGCCAGCTGCCCCGCTGCGGGACTCATGAACACCGGGGAGCTGTTTTTT.

In this sample, this clonotype turned up a few times. This chain uses TRBV6-5 with TRBJ2-7; D is possibly TRBD1 (5 bases). CDR3 length equals 14 residues. Trimming pared 5 bases from V and 0 bases from J, leaving 11 bases between. From germline, CDR1 is MNHEY and CDR2 SVGAGI. In DNA form, the CDR3 reads TGTGCCAGCAGTCACCAGGGTAGCTCCTACGAGCAGTACTTC. This sequence encodes CASSHQGSSYEQYF.

This clonotype has just a few counts. The chain recombines TRBV9 with TRBJ2-5, with 7 bases lining up with TRBD1. J was trimmed by 6 bases and V by 2 bases; bases with no gene match: 7. CDR3 length equals 14 residues. From germline, CDR1 is SGDLS and CDR2 YYNGEE. The CDR3 spells CASSVGQHGKTQYF. The CDR3, as DNA: TGTGCCAGCAGCGTGGGACAGCACGGGAAGACCCAGTACTTC.